Each of the 19 T cell receptor beta chains below was sequenced from the same sample in a study of cytomegalovirus exposure and HLA in healthy donors (dated by TCRdb to the late 2010s). Library prep was done by the immunoSEQ multiplex PCR assay. Here the immuneACCESS table is served through TCRdb, limited to in-frame sequences with V and J called. Missing clones are a known gap in these copies; in checked studies unresolved V genes cover under half, and the rest lacks a known reason. This sample has 150,000 to 200,000 clones in its table, and more than 80% of those were observed once. The ten largest clonotypes hold 3% to 3.5% of the sample. Sequenced material: PBMCs. These receptors were taken from a woman younger than 35 in good health and CMV-seropositive.

The chain recombines TRBV5-4 with TRBJ1-1; perhaps TRBD1 as D (6 bases). The CDR3 loop spans 15 amino acids. CDR1 is SGHNT, CDR2 YYREEE, per germline (reference sequence). The germline V and J ends were trimmed by 1 base and 3 bases, with 13 bases remaining between them. CDR3 residues: CASSLSSQGHTEAFF. The CDR3 bases are TGTGCCAGCAGCTTGTCTTCACAGGGCCACACTGAAGCTTTCTTT.

The chain has TRBV7-2 and TRBJ2-1; TRBD2 matches at 7 bases. The CDR3 spans 17 residues. V trimming: 1 base; J trimming: 4 bases; junction bases outside the gene matches: 10. Per germline, CDR1 SGHTA and CDR2 FQGNSA. The CDR3 bases are TGTGCCAGCAGCTTAGGGCGGTCGGGGGGTCGGTACAATGAGCAGTTCTTC. Translation gives CASSLGRSGGRYNEQFF.

Notes on this clone: This same CDR3 is encoded by further DNA sequences in the sample. V and J are TRBV27 and TRBJ2-2, with 8 positions matching TRBD1. The length of the CDR3 is 16 residues. V shed 4 bases and J 4 bases; nucleotides not matched to a gene: 8. Germline values: CDR1 MNHEY, CDR2 SMNVEV (reference sequence). The CDR3, as DNA: TGTGCCAGCAGTTCCCCCGGACAGGGAAGCACCGGGGAGCTGTTTTTT. This sequence encodes CASSSPGQGSTGELFF.

The CDR3 DNA sequence: TGTGCCACCAGCAGAGATCCCGGGACAGCCTACGAGCAGTACTTC. It translates to CATSRDPGTAYEQYF. J is TRBJ2-7 and V is TRBV15; 7 bases agree with TRBD1. The germline CDR1 and CDR2 sequences are LNHNV and YYDKDF (reference sequence). V was clipped by 0 bases and J by 2 bases; unmatched bases: 4. The length of the CDR3 is 15 residues.

The chain links TRBV29-1 to TRBJ2-1; D is uncertain. The CDR3 runs 11 residues. Trimming shortened V by 6 bases and J by 3 bases, and 6 bases separated the two germline ends. Germline V gives CDR1 SQVTM, CDR2 ANQGSEA. In DNA, the CDR3 is TGCAGCGTCCCCAGCTACAATGAGCAGTTCTTC. The encoded protein is CSVPSYNEQFF.

The table lists this clone with a count of one. This CDR3 reads CASSVAGGYNEQFF. CDR3 DNA: TGTGCCAGCAGTGTTGCGGGGGGGTACAATGAGCAGTTCTTC. The chain carries TRBV25-1 and TRBJ2-1, with TRBD2 matching 9 bases. V lost 4 bases and J lost 4; bases outside the gene matches: 2. Germline V gene lookup returns CDR1 MGHDK and CDR2 SYGVNS. The CDR3 covers 14 residues.

The rearrangement uses TRBV2 and TRBJ1-1; 8 bases are a match to TRBD1. Trimming took 5 bases from V and 1 from J; bases not matched to a gene: 9. This CDR3 has 16 residues. Germline V gene sequence: CDR1 SNHLY, CDR2 FYNNEI. For the CDR3, the DNA is TGTGCCAGCAGTTATCGACAGGGGCCGTCGAACACTGAAGCTTTCTTT. It encodes CASSYRQGPSNTEAFF. Full variable domain (missing parts from reference TRBV2 and TRBJ1-1): EPEVTQTPSHQVTQMGQEVILRCVPISNHLYFYWYRQILGQKVEFLVSFYNNEISEKSEIFDDQFSVERPDGSNFTLKIRSTKLEDSAMYFCASSYRQGPSNTEAFFGQGTRLTVV.

This chain links TRBV27 with TRBJ2-1; 10 nucleotides match TRBD1. The germline gives CDR1 MNHEY, CDR2 SMNVEV (reference sequence). V gave up 6 bases and J gave up 6 bases; unmatched junction bases: 11. This CDR3 is 16 amino acids long. The CDR3 DNA is TGTGCCAGCAGAGGGACAGGGGTAGGTTTACTCAATGAGCAGTTCTTC. Translation: CASRGTGVGLLNEQFF.

CDR3 bases: TGTGCCTGGAGTACAGCGGGGGACTCCTACGAGCAGTACTTC. Translating it yields CAWSTAGDSYEQYF. The gene calls are TRBV30 and TRBJ2-7; 8 bases map to TRBD2. V was pared by 2 bases and J by 0 bases, with 3 bases of the junction left unmatched. The CDR3 loop spans 14 amino acids. Germline loops: CDR1 GTSNPN, CDR2 SVGIG (reference sequence).

The count of this clone is one. J is TRBJ2-1 and V is TRBV14; 9 bases line up with TRBD2. The CDR3 contains 17 residues. The junction had 8 bases not matched to a gene; V was cut back by 0 bases and J by 5 bases. Germline lookup yields CDR1 SGHDN and CDR2 FVKESK. CDR3 amino acids: CASSQEASGAKNNEQFF. The CDR3 nucleotides read TGTGCCAGCAGCCAAGAGGCTAGCGGGGCGAAAAACAATGAGCAGTTCTTC.

The rearrangement links TRBV7-8 to TRBJ2-2, with 7 positions matching TRBD2. This CDR3 has 18 amino acids. CDR1 is SGHVS, CDR2 FQNEAQ, per germline. V lost 5 bases, J lost 6 bases, and 18 bases stayed unmatched. CDR3: CASSETEARRREPGELFF. In nucleotides, the CDR3 is TGTGCCAGCAGCGAAACAGAGGCCAGGAGGCGGGAGCCCGGGGAGCTGTTTTTT.

V gene TRBV13 combines with J gene TRBJ2-7; D not resolved. CDR3 length: 13 residues. V shed 6 bases and J shed 3 bases, with 12 bases lying between them. Looked up from germline, CDR1 is PRHDT and CDR2 is FYEKMQ (reference sequence). The CDR3 bases are TGTGCCAGCAGTTCAACAGACCACTACGAGCAGTACTTC. This translates into CASSSTDHYEQYF.

The J gene is TRBJ2-3, the V gene TRBV20-1; D not resolved. Trimming took 6 bases from V and 2 from J, leaving 6 bases between them. This CDR3 comprises 11 residues. From germline, CDR1 is DFQATT and CDR2 SNEGSKA (reference sequence). In nucleotides, the CDR3 is TGCAGTGCGGGCCCCACAGATACGCAGTATTTT. Residues: CSAGPTDTQYF.

This clone turned up a few times. The CDR3 DNA is TGTGCCAGCAGCCCGGGGGGCTCCTACGAGCAGTACTTC. Translated, it gives CASSPGGSYEQYF. The chain couples TRBV7-3 to TRBJ2-7; 7 bases map to TRBD2. V lost 5 bases and J lost 0; bases outside the gene matches: 1. Germline loops: CDR1 SGHTA, CDR2 FQGTGA. This CDR3 region has 13 residues.

The chain uses TRBV7-2 and TRBJ2-1, with D hard to call. The CDR3 sequence is 13 residues long. The V gene's germline CDR1 is SGHTA and CDR2 FQGNSA. Trimming pared 7 bases from V and 0 bases from J, leaving 7 bases between. The CDR3 here is CASTLVSYNEQFF. CDR3 DNA: TGTGCCAGCACCCTAGTCTCCTACAATGAGCAGTTCTTC.

The V and J genes are TRBV19 and TRBJ2-7; D unclear. The CDR3 is made up of 14 amino acids. V was clipped by 1 base and J by 6 bases, with 13 bases between them. Per the germline V gene, CDR1 is LNHDA and CDR2 is SQIVND (reference sequence). The CDR3, as DNA: TGTGCCAGTAGTATAGGCACTTCTATTGGCGAGCAGTACTTC. Translated, it gives CASSIGTSIGEQYF.

V usage is TRBV4-3 and J usage is TRBJ1-5; D perhaps matches TRBD1 (5 bases). CDR1 is LGHNA, CDR2 YSLEER, per germline. V was cut by 2 bases and J by 6 bases, with 11 bases left in between. The CDR3 spans 14 residues. CDR3 amino acids: CASSQFQGSQPQHF. DNA of the CDR3: TGCGCCAGCAGCCAATTCCAGGGAAGTCAGCCCCAGCATTTT.

In its sample, this clone was seen once. This chain uses TRBV11-3 with TRBJ2-7, with D possibly matching TRBD1 (5 bases). Germline CDR1 SGHNT, CDR2 YENEEA. V was trimmed by 3 bases and J by 3 bases, leaving 6 bases between them. CDR3 size: 12 residues. CDR3 residues: CASSLDNYEQYF. CDR3 nucleotide sequence: TGTGCCAGCAGCTTGGACAACTACGAGCAGTACTTC. The variable domain in full, with the rest retrieved from reference TRBV11-3 and TRBJ2-7, is EAGVVQSPRYKIIEKKQPVAFWCNPISGHNTLYWYLQNLGQGPELLIRYENEEAVDDSQLPKDRFSAERLKGVDSTLKIQPAELGDSAVYLCASSLDNYEQYFGPGTRLTVT.

This sequence joins TRBV7-9 and TRBJ2-5; the D gene is possibly TRBD2 (6 bases). Per the germline V gene, CDR1 is SEHNR and CDR2 is FQNEAQ (reference sequence). The CDR3 consists of 13 residues. V was trimmed by 9 bases and J by 5 bases, leaving 16 bases between them. This CDR3 reads CARGGPSLETQYF. The DNA of the CDR3 is TGTGCCAGGGGAGGCCCCTCACTGGAGACCCAGTACTTC.